Described below is a single TCR beta chain sequence and its context. Data came from immunoSEQ multiplex PCR; TCRdb stores just in-frame clones and leaves some out. The repertoire consists of 250,000 to 300,000 clones, with more than 65% occurring once and the leading ten covering roughly 14%. These data are taken from a study of control samples from healthy donors and cancer patients. Germline CDR1 is SGHDT and CDR2 is YYEEEE. Trimming removed 0 bases from V and 6 bases from J, with 12 bases in between. This CDR3 contains 15 residues. The rearrangement links TRBV5-6 to TRBJ2-2; perhaps TRBD2 as D (5 bases). Sequenced material: PBMCs. The origin of this receptor is a woman aged 60-70 years with lung cancer. CDR3 loop: CASSLEPERAGELFF. The CDR3 region has the DNA TGTGCCAGCAGCTTGGAACCGGAGAGGGCCGGGGAGCTGTTTTTT.